These 15 T cell receptor beta chains were sequenced from one sample in a study of OX40 agonist ivuxolimab in advanced cancers. Assay used: immunoSEQ multiplex PCR; TCRdb lists only in-frame clones, some missing. The sample lists about 54,000 clones, about nine tenths occurring once. The sequencing used CD4+ or CD8+ T cells sorted from blood, collected in a trial of the OX40 agonist ivuxolimab. The receptors were gathered from an adult with an advanced solid tumor such as melanoma, head and neck, liver or kidney cancer.

This chain joins TRBV9 and TRBJ2-7; TRBD2 agrees at 9 bases. V trimming: 0 bases; J trimming: 0 bases; junction bases outside the gene matches: 4. Per the germline V gene, CDR1 is SGDLS and CDR2 is YYNGEE. This CDR3 has 16 residues. The CDR3 reads CASSVEAGGHSYEQYF. Here the CDR3 DNA reads TGTGCCAGCAGCGTAGAAGCGGGAGGCCACTCCTACGAGCAGTACTTC.

V usage is TRBV6-5 and J usage is TRBJ1-1; D call uncertain. CDR1 and CDR2 from the germline V gene are MNHEY and SVGAGI. Trimming stripped 0 bases from V and 1 base from J, with 6 bases between. The CDR3 covers 14 residues. For the CDR3, the DNA is TGTGCCAGCAGTTACTCGAGCGCGAACACTGAAGCTTTCTTT. Translation: CASSYSSANTEAFF.

The V and J genes are TRBV5-1 and TRBJ2-3; weak D call: TRBD2 (6 bases). The length of the CDR3 is 13 residues. Per germline, CDR1 SGHRS and CDR2 YFSETQ. Trimming stripped 4 bases from V and 3 bases from J, with 9 bases between. CDR3 DNA sequence: TGCGCCAGCAGCGGGGGGTTTACAGATACGCAGTATTTT. Protein: CASSGGFTDTQYF.

This rearrangement joins TRBV7-9 to TRBJ2-1, with TRBD1 matching 7 bases. The CDR3 totals 16 residues. After removal of 3 bases from V and 15 bases from J, the junction contained 20 bases not matched to a gene. Germline V gene lookup returns CDR1 SEHNR and CDR2 FQNEAQ (reference sequence). The CDR3 nucleotides are TGTGCCAGCAGCTTCACCCGGGACAGCGGAGGCACTCGACGGTTCTTC. Residues: CASSFTRDSGGTRRFF.

A single count supports this clone. The chain is built from TRBV9 and TRBJ2-5; D unclear. The germline V gene encodes CDR1 SGDLS and CDR2 YYNGEE. This CDR3 region has 14 residues. Trimming stripped 4 bases from V and 5 bases from J, with 15 bases between. The CDR3 sequence: CASSLRTDPETQYF. Here the CDR3 DNA reads TGTGCCAGCAGCCTTCGGACGGACCCTGAGACCCAGTACTTC.

The chain has TRBV21-1 and TRBJ2-6; TRBD2, as called in the table, went unchecked against the DNA. TRBV21-1 constitutes a pseudogene. This CDR3 is built from 15 residues. The CDR3 DNA reads as TGTGCCAGCCTGGAGGCGGTCTCTGGGGCCAACGTCCTGACTTTC. Translated: CASLEAVSGANVLTF.

The chain has TRBV5-4 and TRBJ2-3; D possibly corresponds to TRBD1 (6 bases). With 1 base removed from V and 6 bases from J, the gap between germline ends came to 12 bases. From germline, CDR1 is SGHNT and CDR2 YYREEE (reference sequence). The CDR3 is 14 residues long. The DNA for the CDR3 is TGTGCCAGCAGCTTGCCAGGGGCTTTGGATACGCAGTATTTT. Its protein product is CASSLPGALDTQYF.

Here the CDR3 reads CASSVVGAERDNEQFF. The CDR3 DNA reads TGTGCCAGCAGCGTAGTGGGGGCCGAGAGAGACAATGAGCAGTTCTTC. The genes are TRBV9 and TRBJ2-1; maybe TRBD1 (6 bases). Germline loops: CDR1 SGDLS, CDR2 YYNGEE. V shed 0 bases and J shed 5 bases, with 15 bases lying between them. The CDR3 extends over 16 amino acids. Together with reference TRBV9 and TRBJ2-1, the CDR3 gives the full variable domain: DSGVTQTPKHLITATGQRVTLRCSPRSGDLSVYWYQQSLDQGLQFLIQYYNGEERAKGNILERFSAQQFPDLHSELNLSSLELGDSALYFCASSVVGAERDNEQFFGPGTRLTVL.

This chain links TRBV6-1 with TRBJ1-1; 7 bases are a match to TRBD1. CDR3 length: 13 residues. J lost 3 bases, V lost 4 bases, and 2 bases had no gene match. Germline-derived CDR1 and CDR2 are MNHNS and SASEGT. CDR3 protein: CASSGTGDTEAFF. CDR3 DNA: TGTGCCAGCAGTGGTACAGGGGACACTGAAGCTTTCTTT.

The J gene is TRBJ2-2, the V gene TRBV5-4; no clear D gene. Per germline, CDR1 SGHNT and CDR2 YYREEE (reference sequence). This CDR3 is 14 amino acids long. V lost 4 bases, J lost 5 bases, and 12 bases lay in between. CDR3 nucleotides: TGTGCCAGCAGCCCAAGGTTGGTGACCGGGGAGCTGTTTTTT. Amino acids: CASSPRLVTGELFF.

This clone has a handful of counts. The chain has TRBV2 and TRBJ1-1; no clear D. This CDR3 is built from 11 residues. Trimming pared 0 bases from V and 12 bases from J, leaving 8 bases between. Germline loops: CDR1 SNHLY, CDR2 FYNNEI. In DNA form, the CDR3 reads TGTGCCAGCAGTGAAGCGCTGCGGTCTTTCTTT. Protein product: CASSEALRSFF.

The chain is built from TRBV7-8 and TRBJ2-7, with TRBD1 matching over 7 bases. Germline V gene lookup returns CDR1 SGHVS and CDR2 FQNEAQ. This CDR3 spans 12 amino acids. Trimming took 3 bases from V and 7 from J; bases not matched to a gene: 3. The CDR3 spells CASSFDRVEQYF. CDR3 in DNA: TGTGCCAGCAGCTTTGACAGGGTGGAGCAGTACTTC.

The rearrangement joins TRBV11-2 to TRBJ2-5; D is perhaps TRBD2 (6 bases). Germline lookup yields CDR1 SGHAT and CDR2 FQNNGV. There are 14 residues in the CDR3. With 5 bases removed from V and 6 bases from J, the gap between germline ends came to 16 bases. In DNA, the CDR3 is TGTGCCAGCAGCCCCACGGCCGGGGGACAGACCCAGTACTTC. It is translated as CASSPTAGGQTQYF.

V gene TRBV28 combines with J gene TRBJ2-4, with 10 bases lining up with TRBD2. V dropped 3 bases and J dropped 15; count of bases not matched to a gene: 8. CDR1 is MDHEN and CDR2 is SYDVKM in the germline V gene. The CDR3 is made up of 13 amino acids. CDR3 sequence: CASSFYGTSDRYF. In nucleotides, the CDR3 is TGTGCCAGCAGTTTCTATGGGACTAGCGACCGGTACTTC.

This rearrangement joins TRBV28 to TRBJ2-7; 7 bases agree with TRBD1. Unmatched junction bases numbered 13, after V lost 8 bases and J lost 3 bases. This CDR3 has 15 residues. Germline CDR1 and CDR2: MDHEN and SYDVKM. The CDR3 loop reads CASALPGDRDYEQYF. In nucleotides, the CDR3 is TGTGCCAGCGCACTACCCGGAGACAGGGACTACGAGCAGTACTTC.